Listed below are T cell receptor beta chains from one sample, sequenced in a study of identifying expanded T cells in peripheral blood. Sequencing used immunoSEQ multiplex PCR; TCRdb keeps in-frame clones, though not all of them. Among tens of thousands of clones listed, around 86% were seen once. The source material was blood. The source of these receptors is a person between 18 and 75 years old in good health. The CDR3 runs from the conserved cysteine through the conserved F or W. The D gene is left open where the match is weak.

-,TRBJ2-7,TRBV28,CASSGGATYEQYF,TGTGCCAGCAGCGGAGGGGCGACCTACGAGCAGTACTTC
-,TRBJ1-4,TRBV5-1,CASRLDSWSEKLFF,TGCGCCAGCAGGTTGGACAGCTGGAGTGAAAAACTGTTTTTT
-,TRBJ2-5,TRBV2,CASTLGGRETQYF,TGTGCCAGCACCCTCGGGGGGCGAGAGACCCAGTACTTC
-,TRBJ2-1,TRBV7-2,CASTEARIIYNEQFF,TGTGCCAGCACCGAGGCCCGGATCATTTACAATGAGCAGTTCTTC
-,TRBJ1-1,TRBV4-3,CASSPSLMNTEAFF,TGCGCCAGCAGCCCCAGCCTTATGAACACTGAAGCTTTCTTT
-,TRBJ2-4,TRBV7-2,CASSLEAVKGIQYF,TGTGCCAGCAGCTTAGAGGCAGTCAAGGGCATTCAGTACTTC
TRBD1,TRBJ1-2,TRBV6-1,CASRDRGGYTF,TGTGCCAGCAGAGACAGGGGTGGCTACACCTTC
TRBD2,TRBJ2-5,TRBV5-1,CASSLTGLAGVGETQYF,TGCGCCAGCAGCTTGACGGGACTAGCGGGAGTTGGGGAGACCCAGTACTTC
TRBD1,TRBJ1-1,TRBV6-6,CASSRQGNTEAFF,TGTGCCAGCAGCCGACAGGGGAACACTGAAGCTTTCTTT
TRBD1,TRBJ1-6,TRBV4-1,CASSREGQGNSPLHF,TGCGCCAGCAGCCGGGAGGGACAGGGTAATTCACCCCTCCACTTT